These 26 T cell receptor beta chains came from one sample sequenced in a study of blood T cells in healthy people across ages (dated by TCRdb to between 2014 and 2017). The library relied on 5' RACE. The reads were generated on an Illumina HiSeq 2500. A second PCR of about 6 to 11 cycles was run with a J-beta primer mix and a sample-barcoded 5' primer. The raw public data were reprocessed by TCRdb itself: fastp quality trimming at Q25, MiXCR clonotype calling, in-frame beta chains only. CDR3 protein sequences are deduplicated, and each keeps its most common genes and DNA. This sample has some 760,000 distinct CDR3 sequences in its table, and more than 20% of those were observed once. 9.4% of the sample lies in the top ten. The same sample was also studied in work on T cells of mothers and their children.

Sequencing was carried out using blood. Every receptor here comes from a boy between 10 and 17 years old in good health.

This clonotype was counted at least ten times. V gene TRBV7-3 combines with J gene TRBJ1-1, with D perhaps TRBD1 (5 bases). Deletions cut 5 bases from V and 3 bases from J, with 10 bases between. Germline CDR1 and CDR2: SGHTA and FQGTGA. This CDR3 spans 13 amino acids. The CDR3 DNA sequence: TGTGCCAGCAGCCCGGGACTCCACACTGAAGCTTTCTTT. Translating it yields CASSPGLHTEAFF.

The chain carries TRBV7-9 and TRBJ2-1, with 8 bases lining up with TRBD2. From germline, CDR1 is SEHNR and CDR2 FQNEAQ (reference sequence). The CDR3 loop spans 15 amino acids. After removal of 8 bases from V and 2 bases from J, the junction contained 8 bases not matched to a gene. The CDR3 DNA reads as TGTGCCAGCTCGATTTTAGCGGGGCCCTACAATGAGCAGTTCTTC. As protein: CASSILAGPYNEQFF.

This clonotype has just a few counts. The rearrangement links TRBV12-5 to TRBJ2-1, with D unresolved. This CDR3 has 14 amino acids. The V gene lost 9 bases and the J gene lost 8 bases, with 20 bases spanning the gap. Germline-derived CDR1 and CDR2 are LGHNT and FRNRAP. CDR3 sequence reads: CASQLGFGIDEQFF. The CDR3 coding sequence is TGTGCTAGCCAGTTAGGGTTCGGTATCGATGAGCAGTTCTTC.

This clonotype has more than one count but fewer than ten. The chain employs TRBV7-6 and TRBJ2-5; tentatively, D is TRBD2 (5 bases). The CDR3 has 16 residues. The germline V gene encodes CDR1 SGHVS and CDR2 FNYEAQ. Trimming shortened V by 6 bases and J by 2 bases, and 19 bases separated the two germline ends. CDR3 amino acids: CASSNDRETGQETQYF. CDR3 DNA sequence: TGTGCCAGCAGTAACGACCGGGAAACCGGTCAAGAGACCCAGTACTTC.

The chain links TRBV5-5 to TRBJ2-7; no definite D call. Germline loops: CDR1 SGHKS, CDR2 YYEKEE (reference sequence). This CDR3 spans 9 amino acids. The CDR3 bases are TGTGCGGGAAGAAATGTGGAGTACTTC. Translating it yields CAGRNVEYF.

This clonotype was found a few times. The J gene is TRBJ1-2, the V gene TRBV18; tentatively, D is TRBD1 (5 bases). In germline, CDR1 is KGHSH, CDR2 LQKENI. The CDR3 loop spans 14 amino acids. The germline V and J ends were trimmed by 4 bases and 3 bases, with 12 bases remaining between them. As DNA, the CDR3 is TGTGCCAGCTCACTATCGACAGACGACTATGGCTACACCTTC. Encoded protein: CASSLSTDDYGYTF. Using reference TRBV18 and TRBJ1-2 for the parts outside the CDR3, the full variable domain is NAGVMQNPRHLVRRRGQEARLRCSPMKGHSHVYWYRQLPEEGLKFMVYLQKENIIDESGMPKERFSAEFPKEGPSILRIQQVVRGDSAAYFCASSLSTDDYGYTFGSGTRLTVV.

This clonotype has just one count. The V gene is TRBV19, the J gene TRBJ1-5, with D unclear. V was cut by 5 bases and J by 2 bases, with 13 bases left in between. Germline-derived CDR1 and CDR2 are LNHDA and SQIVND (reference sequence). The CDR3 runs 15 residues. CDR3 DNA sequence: TGTGCCAGTAGTCGTGGCTCTCTGGGCAATCAGCCCCAGCATTTT. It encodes CASSRGSLGNQPQHF. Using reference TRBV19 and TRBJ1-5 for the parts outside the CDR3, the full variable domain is DGGITQSPKYLFRKEGQNVTLSCEQNLNHDAMYWYRQDPGQGLRLIYYSQIVNDFQKGDIAEGYSVSREKKESFPLTVTSAQKNPTAFYLCASSRGSLGNQPQHFGDGTRLSIL.

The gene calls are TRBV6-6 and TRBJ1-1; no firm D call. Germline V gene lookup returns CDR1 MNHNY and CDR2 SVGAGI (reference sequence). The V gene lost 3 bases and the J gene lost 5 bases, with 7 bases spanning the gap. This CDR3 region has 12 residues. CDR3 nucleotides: TGTGCCAGCAGTTATCAGAGGACTGAAGCTTTCTTT. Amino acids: CASSYQRTEAFF.

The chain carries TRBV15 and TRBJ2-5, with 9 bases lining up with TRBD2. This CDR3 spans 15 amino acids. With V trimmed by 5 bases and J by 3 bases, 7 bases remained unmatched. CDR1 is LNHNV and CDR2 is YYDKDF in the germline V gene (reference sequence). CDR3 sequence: CATSGGSSGEETQYF. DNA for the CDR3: TGTGCCACCAGCGGGGGCTCTAGCGGGGAAGAGACCCAGTACTTC.

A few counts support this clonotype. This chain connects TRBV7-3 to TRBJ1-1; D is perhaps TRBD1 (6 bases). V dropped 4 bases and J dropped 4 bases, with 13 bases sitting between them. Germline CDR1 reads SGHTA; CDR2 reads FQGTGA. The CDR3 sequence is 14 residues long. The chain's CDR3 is CASSSLGGATEAFF. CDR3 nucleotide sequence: TGTGCCAGCAGCTCCCTTGGGGGGGCCACTGAAGCTTTCTTT.

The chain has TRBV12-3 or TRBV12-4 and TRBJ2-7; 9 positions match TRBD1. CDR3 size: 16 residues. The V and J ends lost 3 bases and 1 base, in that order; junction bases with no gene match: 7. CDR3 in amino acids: CASSFYSGTGSYEQYF. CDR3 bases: TGTGCCAGCAGTTTTTACTCCGGGACAGGGTCCTACGAGCAGTACTTC.

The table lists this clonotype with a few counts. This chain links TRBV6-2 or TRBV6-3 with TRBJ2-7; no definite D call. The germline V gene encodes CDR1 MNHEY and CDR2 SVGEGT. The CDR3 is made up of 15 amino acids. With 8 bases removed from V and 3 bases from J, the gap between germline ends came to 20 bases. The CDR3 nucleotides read TGTGCCAGCTCCGATCCCCCTCCGTGGCGCTACGAGCAGTACTTC. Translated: CASSDPPPWRYEQYF.

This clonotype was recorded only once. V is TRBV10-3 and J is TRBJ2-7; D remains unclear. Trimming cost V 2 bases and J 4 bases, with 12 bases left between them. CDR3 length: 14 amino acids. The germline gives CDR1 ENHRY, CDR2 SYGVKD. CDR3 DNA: TGTGCCATCAGTGAGGAACATTCAACATACGAGCAGTACTTC. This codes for CAISEEHSTYEQYF.

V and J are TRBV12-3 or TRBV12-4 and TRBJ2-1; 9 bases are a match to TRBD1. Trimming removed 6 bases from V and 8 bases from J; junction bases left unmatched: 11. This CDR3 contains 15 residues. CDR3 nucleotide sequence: TGTGCCAGCAGCTTACCGGGACAGGGTAAGCATGAGCAGTTCTTC. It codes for CASSLPGQGKHEQFF.

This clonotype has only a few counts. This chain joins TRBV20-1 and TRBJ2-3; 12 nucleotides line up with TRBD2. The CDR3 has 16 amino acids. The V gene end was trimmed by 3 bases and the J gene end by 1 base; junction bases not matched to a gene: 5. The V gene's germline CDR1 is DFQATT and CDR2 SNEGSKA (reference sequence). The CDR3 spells CSASPTSGGRTDTQYF. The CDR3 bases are TGCAGTGCTAGCCCGACTAGCGGGGGCCGCACAGATACGCAGTATTTT.

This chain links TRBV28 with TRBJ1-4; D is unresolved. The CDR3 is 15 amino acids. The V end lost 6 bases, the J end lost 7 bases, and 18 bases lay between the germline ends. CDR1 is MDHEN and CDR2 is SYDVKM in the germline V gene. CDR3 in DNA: TGTGCCAGCAGCTTCTTAAAGTCAGGTGGTGAAAAACTGTTTTTT. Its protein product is CASSFLKSGGEKLFF. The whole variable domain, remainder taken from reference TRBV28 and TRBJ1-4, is DVKVTQSSRYLVKRTGEKVFLECVQDMDHENMFWYRQDPGLGLRLIYFSYDVKMKEKGDIPEGYSVSREKKERFSLILESASTNQTSMYLCASSFLKSGGEKLFFGSGTQLSVL.

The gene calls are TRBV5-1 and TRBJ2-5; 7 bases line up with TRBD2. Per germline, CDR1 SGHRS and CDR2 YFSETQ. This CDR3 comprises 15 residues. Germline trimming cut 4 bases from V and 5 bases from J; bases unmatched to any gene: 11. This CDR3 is CASSRTSDPGETQYF. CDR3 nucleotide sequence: TGCGCCAGCAGCCGTACTAGCGACCCGGGGGAGACCCAGTACTTC. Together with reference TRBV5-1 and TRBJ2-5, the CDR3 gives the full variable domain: KAGVTQTPRYLIKTRGQQVTLSCSPISGHRSVSWYQQTPGQGLQFLFEYFSETQRNKGNFPGRFSGRQFSNSRSEMNVSTLELGDSALYLCASSRTSDPGETQYFGPGTRLLVL.

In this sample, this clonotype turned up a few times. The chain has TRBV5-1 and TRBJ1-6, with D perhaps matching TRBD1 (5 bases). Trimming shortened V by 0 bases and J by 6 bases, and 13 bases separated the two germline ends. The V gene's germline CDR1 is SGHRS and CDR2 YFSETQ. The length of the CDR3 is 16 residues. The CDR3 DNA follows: TGCGCCAGCAGCTTGGGAAGTTTTCAGGGTAATTCACCCCTCCACTTT. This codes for CASSLGSFQGNSPLHF. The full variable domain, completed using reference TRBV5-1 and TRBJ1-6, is KAGVTQTPRYLIKTRGQQVTLSCSPISGHRSVSWYQQTPGQGLQFLFEYFSETQRNKGNFPGRFSGRQFSNSRSEMNVSTLELGDSALYLCASSLGSFQGNSPLHFGNGTRLTVT.

The CDR3 sequence is CASSSASGTITDTQYF. Written as DNA, the CDR3 is TGTGCCAGCAGTTCAGCCTCCGGGACTATCACAGATACGCAGTATTTT. The chain recombines TRBV27 with TRBJ2-3; TRBD2 aligns across 7 bases. V trimming: 4 bases; J trimming: 2 bases; junction bases outside the gene matches: 9. Germline CDR1 reads MNHEY; CDR2 reads SMNVEV (reference sequence). The CDR3 is made up of 16 amino acids.

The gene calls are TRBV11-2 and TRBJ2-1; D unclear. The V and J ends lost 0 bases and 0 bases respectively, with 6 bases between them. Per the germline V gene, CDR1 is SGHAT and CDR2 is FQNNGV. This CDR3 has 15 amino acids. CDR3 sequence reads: CASSLEFSSYNEQFF. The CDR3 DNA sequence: TGTGCCAGCAGCTTAGAATTTAGCTCCTACAATGAGCAGTTCTTC.

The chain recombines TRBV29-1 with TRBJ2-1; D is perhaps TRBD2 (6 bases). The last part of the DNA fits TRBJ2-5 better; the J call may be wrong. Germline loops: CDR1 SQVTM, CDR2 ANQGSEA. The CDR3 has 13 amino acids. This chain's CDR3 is CSVPGGTQETQYF. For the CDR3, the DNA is TGCAGCGTCCCTGGGGGGACCCAAGAGACCCAGTACTTC.

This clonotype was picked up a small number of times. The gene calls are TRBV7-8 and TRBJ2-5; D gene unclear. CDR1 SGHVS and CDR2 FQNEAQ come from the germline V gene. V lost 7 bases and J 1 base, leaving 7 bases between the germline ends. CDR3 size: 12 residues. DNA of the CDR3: TGTGCCAGCAATCAGTTCCAAGAGACCCAGTACTTC. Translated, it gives CASNQFQETQYF. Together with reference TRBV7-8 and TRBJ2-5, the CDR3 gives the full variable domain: GAGVSQSPRYKVAKRGQDVALRCDPISGHVSLFWYQQALGQGPEFLTYFQNEAQLDKSGLPSDRFFAERPEGSVSTLKIQRTQQEDSAVYLCASNQFQETQYFGPGTRLLVL.

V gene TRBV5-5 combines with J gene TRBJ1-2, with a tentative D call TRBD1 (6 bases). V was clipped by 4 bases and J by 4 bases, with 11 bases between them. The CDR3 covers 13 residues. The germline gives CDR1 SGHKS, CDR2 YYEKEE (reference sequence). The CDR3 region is CASSRGETYGYTF. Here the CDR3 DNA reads TGTGCCAGCAGCAGGGGGGAGACCTATGGCTACACCTTC.

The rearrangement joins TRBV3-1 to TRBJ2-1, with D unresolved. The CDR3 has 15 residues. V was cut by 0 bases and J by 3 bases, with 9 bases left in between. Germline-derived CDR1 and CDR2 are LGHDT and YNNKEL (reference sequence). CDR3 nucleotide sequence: TGTGCCAGCAGCCAAGATCTTACGGGCTACAATGAGCAGTTCTTC. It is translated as CASSQDLTGYNEQFF.

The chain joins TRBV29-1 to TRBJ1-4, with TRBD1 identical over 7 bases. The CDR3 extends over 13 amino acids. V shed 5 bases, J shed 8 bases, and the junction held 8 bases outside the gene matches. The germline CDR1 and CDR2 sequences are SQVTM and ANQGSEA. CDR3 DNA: TGCAGCGTTTTTTTAGGGGGCAACGAAAAACTGTTTTTT. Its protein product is CSVFLGGNEKLFF.

The CDR3 sequence: CASSQVSDTEAFF. The CDR3 nucleotides are TGTGCCAGCAGCCAAGTCAGTGACACTGAAGCTTTCTTT. The chain joins TRBV3-1 to TRBJ1-1; D unresolved. V gave up 1 base and J gave up 3 bases, with 6 bases separating them. CDR3 length equals 13 residues. Germline V gene sequence: CDR1 LGHDT, CDR2 YNNKEL (reference sequence).